This is a list of T cell receptor beta chains from one sample in a study of cytomegalovirus exposure and HLA in healthy donors. Sequencing was performed with immunoSEQ multiplex PCR; in TCRdb, only in-frame clones are kept and a portion is missing. This table has 70,000 to 95,000 clones, 79% appearing once. Sequenced material: PBMCs. The receptors were sampled from a woman between 40 and 55 years old in good health and CMV-seropositive. Both conserved end residues are part of each CDR3. Fields, in order: J gene, D gene, V gene, clone size, CDR3 protein, CDR3 DNA. The D gene is left open where the match is weak. Clone size is given for some rows only: seen once, a few or many times, or a class if the clone is expanded.

TRBJ2-2	TRBD1	TRBV19	-	CALQGAGTGELFF	TGTGCCTTACAGGGGGCCGGCACCGGGGAGCTGTTTTTT
TRBJ2-5	TRBD2	TRBV30	-	CAWSELAGGETQYF	TGTGCCTGGAGTGAACTAGCGGGGGGAGAGACCCAGTACTTC
TRBJ2-7	TRBD1	TRBV2	-	CASTKGTVTSYEQYF	TGTGCCAGCACCAAAGGGACAGTCACTTCCTACGAGCAGTACTTC
TRBJ2-7	TRBD2	TRBV27	-	CASSLSYGLAGEAQYF	TGTGCCAGCAGTTTATCGTATGGACTAGCGGGAGAGGCGCAGTACTTC
TRBJ1-2	-	TRBV28	-	CASSLATGYYGYTF	TGTGCCAGCAGTTTAGCTACAGGGTACTATGGCTACACCTTC
TRBJ1-1	-	TRBV6-5	-	CASTGSGGSTEAFF	TGTGCCAGCACCGGGTCTGGTGGAAGCACTGAAGCTTTCTTT
TRBJ2-2	TRBD1	TRBV6-1	-	CASIGQGYTGELFF	TGTGCCAGTATCGGACAGGGGTACACCGGGGAGCTGTTTTTT
TRBJ1-1	TRBD1	TRBV9	-	CASSGTGGVNTEAFF	TGTGCCAGCAGCGGGACAGGGGGTGTGAACACTGAAGCTTTCTTT
TRBJ1-1	-	TRBV13	-	CASSFTKQGNTEAFF	TGTGCCAGCAGCTTTACTAAACAGGGGAACACTGAAGCTTTCTTT
TRBJ1-6	-	TRBV2	-	CASSVQGKYNSPLHF	TGTGCCAGCAGTGTCCAGGGGAAATACAATTCACCCCTCCACTTT
TRBJ1-3	-	TRBV28	once	CASSLRSRLSGNTIYF	TGTGCCAGCAGTTTAAGGAGTAGACTCTCTGGAAACACCATATATTTT
TRBJ1-2	TRBD1	TRBV5-1	-	CASSSTGEDYGYTF	TGCGCCAGCAGCTCTACAGGGGAGGATTATGGCTACACCTTC
TRBJ1-2	-	TRBV2	-	CASSATGDHGYTF	TGTGCCAGCAGTGCTACAGGCGATCATGGCTACACCTTC
TRBJ2-1	TRBD2	TRBV18	-	CASSPGLAGSNNEQFF	TGTGCCAGCTCTCCCGGACTAGCGGGATCAAACAATGAGCAGTTCTTC
TRBJ2-3	TRBD2	TRBV4-3	-	CASSQVRAGVDTQYF	TGCGCCAGCAGCCAAGTTAGGGCGGGAGTGGATACGCAGTATTTT
TRBJ1-2	-	TRBV25-1	-	CASSGRQRDRKGLGGYTF	TGTGCCAGCAGTGGTAGACAGCGAGACAGAAAAGGGTTAGGTGGCTACACCTTC
TRBJ2-2	TRBD2	TRBV5-4	-	CASSLIESGDGGGELFF	TGTGCCAGCAGCTTGATCGAGAGCGGGGATGGTGGCGGGGAGCTGTTTTTT
TRBJ1-5	TRBD1	TRBV6-1	-	CASSDGVGQKANQPQHF	TGTGCCAGCAGTGACGGAGTGGGACAGAAAGCCAATCAGCCCCAGCATTTT
TRBJ2-7	TRBD1	TRBV28	few	CASSTPGTGVNEQYF	TGTGCCAGCAGCACCCCCGGGACAGGGGTAAACGAGCAGTACTTC
TRBJ1-5	-	TRBV7-9	-	CASSSTGNSNQPQHF	TGTGCCAGCAGCTCCACAGGAAATAGCAATCAGCCCCAGCATTTT
TRBJ2-5	TRBD2	TRBV9	-	CASSVLAGAQETQYF	TGTGCCAGCAGCGTACTAGCGGGGGCCCAAGAGACCCAGTACTTC
TRBJ1-2	-	TRBV13	-	CASSLSTLNYGYTF	TGTGCCAGCAGCTTATCAACCCTAAACTATGGCTACACCTTC
TRBJ2-7	TRBD2	TRBV4-3	-	CASSQDLAGEKGEQYF	TGCGCCAGCAGCCAAGACCTAGCGGGAGAAAAGGGCGAGCAGTACTTC
TRBJ2-1	-	TRBV5-1	-	CASSHATNRNEQFF	TGCGCCAGCAGTCACGCCACCAACCGGAATGAGCAGTTCTTC
TRBJ1-3	-	TRBV28	-	CASSLGQPVSGNTIYF	TGTGCCAGCAGTTTGGGGCAGCCCGTCTCTGGAAACACCATATATTTT
TRBJ1-2	TRBD1	TRBV5-8	-	CASSLSRDRGKGYTF	TGTGCCAGCAGCCTCAGCCGGGACAGGGGAAAGGGCTACACCTTC
TRBJ2-1	TRBD2	TRBV5-6	-	CASSSIAGRIYNEQFF	TGTGCCAGCAGCTCGATAGCGGGGCGCATCTACAATGAGCAGTTCTTC
TRBJ2-1	TRBD1	TRBV19	-	CASNRRDRFDEQFF	TGTGCCAGTAATCGTCGGGACAGATTCGATGAGCAGTTCTTC